A selection of T cell receptor beta chains follows, all from one sample in a study of low-dose radiotherapy and immunotherapy resistance in tumors. TCRdb processed the reads anew with MiXCR; each CDR3 protein has one entry. Of more than 90,000 distinct CDR3 sequences in the sample, more than 20% were seen once. The sample consisted of PBMCs, taken after low-dose radiotherapy plus immunotherapy. The receptors stem from a male donor with prostate cancer. CDR3s include the opening cysteine and the closing phenylalanine or tryptophan. The D gene is left open where the match is weak. Size is stated for part of the rows, as once, few or many counts, or as a class when the clone is expanded.

CDR3 DNA: TGTGCCAGTAGGACGGGGGAGACCCAGTACTTC
CDR3 protein: CASRTGETQYF
V gene: TRBV19
clone size: -
J gene: TRBJ2-5
D gene: -

CDR3 DNA: TGTGCCAGCAGCCAAATCAGCGGACCCACAGATACGCAGTATTTT
CDR3 protein: CASSQISGPTDTQYF
V gene: TRBV3-1
clone size: many
J gene: TRBJ2-3
D gene: -

CDR3 DNA: TGTGCCAGCAGCACGTGGGCGGAGACCCAGTACTTC
CDR3 protein: CASSTWAETQYF
V gene: TRBV7-9
clone size: -
J gene: TRBJ2-5
D gene: -

CDR3 DNA: TGTGCCAGCACCGACGGGACAGCGGGCTACGAGCAGTACTTC
CDR3 protein: CASTDGTAGYEQYF
V gene: TRBV7-8
clone size: -
J gene: TRBJ2-7
D gene: -

CDR3 DNA: TGTGCCAGCTCACCCCTTGAGGAGAATAATTCACCCCTCCACTTT
CDR3 protein: CASSPLEENNSPLHF
V gene: TRBV18
clone size: many
J gene: TRBJ1-6
D gene: -

CDR3 DNA: TGTGCCACCAGTAGTGCAGGGCTTAGCACAGATACGCAGTATTTT
CDR3 protein: CATSSAGLSTDTQYF
V gene: TRBV15
clone size: many
J gene: TRBJ2-3
D gene: -

CDR3 DNA: TGCAGTGCTCCCGTCCAGGCGTCACGAGAGACCCAGTACTTC
CDR3 protein: CSAPVQASRETQYF
V gene: TRBV20-1
clone size: many
J gene: TRBJ2-5
D gene: -

CDR3 DNA: TGTGCCAGCAACAGGGTTGGCACAGATACGCAGTATTTT
CDR3 protein: CASNRVGTDTQYF
V gene: TRBV28
clone size: many
J gene: TRBJ2-3
D gene: -

CDR3 DNA: TGCAGCGTCCGCGACCCGGGGGCAGGTTCCCAGCATTTT
CDR3 protein: CSVRDPGAGSQHF
V gene: TRBV29-1
clone size: many
J gene: TRBJ1-5
D gene: -

CDR3 DNA: TGTGCCAGCACCCCAGGCCCTCCGGGAAACACCATATATTTT
CDR3 protein: CASTPGPPGNTIYF
V gene: TRBV9
clone size: many
J gene: TRBJ1-3
D gene: -

CDR3 DNA: TGTGCCAGCAGCGTAGCTCCTGACTACTCTGGAAACACCATATATTTT
CDR3 protein: CASSVAPDYSGNTIYF
V gene: TRBV9
clone size: -
J gene: TRBJ1-3
D gene: -

CDR3 DNA: TGTGCCAGCTCACCTCCGATGGGGGGGGACGAAAAACTGTTTTTT
CDR3 protein: CASSPPMGGDEKLFF
V gene: TRBV18
clone size: many
J gene: TRBJ1-4
D gene: -

CDR3 DNA: TGTGCCAGCACCCGGGGGGGAGACTTTCAGTACTTC
CDR3 protein: CASTRGGDFQYF
V gene: TRBV6-6
clone size: many
J gene: TRBJ2-7
D gene: TRBD2

CDR3 DNA: TGTGCCAGCAGCCACGGATACTCAGAGACCCAGTACTTC
CDR3 protein: CASSHGYSETQYF
V gene: TRBV7-9
clone size: many
J gene: TRBJ2-5
D gene: -

CDR3 DNA: TGTGCCAGCAGCTTGGGGACTAGCGGGTTGGATGAGCAGTTCTTC
CDR3 protein: CASSLGTSGLDEQFF
V gene: TRBV5-3
clone size: few
J gene: TRBJ2-1
D gene: TRBD2

CDR3 DNA: TGTGCCAGCAGGGACGGGGGAAGATTATCCTACAATGAGCAGTTCTTC
CDR3 protein: CASRDGGRLSYNEQFF
V gene: TRBV7-8
clone size: many
J gene: TRBJ2-1
D gene: -

CDR3 DNA: TGTGCCAGCAGTGGGCAGGACAGGGTTATGAATGAGCAGTTCTTC
CDR3 protein: CASSGQDRVMNEQFF
V gene: TRBV2
clone size: many
J gene: TRBJ2-1
D gene: TRBD1

CDR3 DNA: TGTGCCAGCAGCTTGGAACAGGCCTTCTACGAGCAGTACTTC
CDR3 protein: CASSLEQAFYEQYF
V gene: TRBV5-6
clone size: many
J gene: TRBJ2-7
D gene: -

CDR3 DNA: TGTGCCAGTACCCCCGGGACAGATGATAGCTCCTACGAGCAGTACTTC
CDR3 protein: CASTPGTDDSSYEQYF
V gene: TRBV19
clone size: many
J gene: TRBJ2-7
D gene: TRBD1

CDR3 DNA: TGTGCCAGCAGCCAGCTGGCCCATGAGCAGTTCTTC
CDR3 protein: CASSQLAHEQFF
V gene: TRBV3-1
clone size: once
J gene: TRBJ2-1
D gene: -

CDR3 DNA: TGTGCCAGCAGTGGGGTGACGGGCGGCTACACCTTC
CDR3 protein: CASSGVTGGYTF
V gene: TRBV6-4
clone size: many
J gene: TRBJ1-2
D gene: -

CDR3 DNA: TGCAGCGTTGGGGGCCCGGGAAGTAACTATGGCTACACCTTC
CDR3 protein: CSVGGPGSNYGYTF
V gene: TRBV29-1
clone size: -
J gene: TRBJ1-2
D gene: -

CDR3 DNA: TGCAGCGGGGCGGAAAGTAGCAATCAGCCCCAGCATTTT
CDR3 protein: CSGAESSNQPQHF
V gene: TRBV29-1
clone size: many
J gene: TRBJ1-5
D gene: -

CDR3 DNA: TGTGCCAGCAGTTCGTGGACTAGCGGGAACGAGCAGTACTTC
CDR3 protein: CASSSWTSGNEQYF
V gene: TRBV6-5
clone size: -
J gene: TRBJ2-7
D gene: TRBD2

CDR3 DNA: TGCAGCGTTGGTGGGGGGGAGAGGACTGAGCAGTTCTTC
CDR3 protein: CSVGGGERTEQFF
V gene: TRBV29-1
clone size: -
J gene: TRBJ2-1
D gene: TRBD2

CDR3 DNA: TGCAGTGCTCTCCAGCAACAGGGGGCCAACGGCTACACCTTC
CDR3 protein: CSALQQQGANGYTF
V gene: TRBV20-1
clone size: -
J gene: TRBJ1-2
D gene: TRBD1

CDR3 DNA: TGTGCCAGCAGCCTTACTAGCGGGGGAGGGAGGAGCACAGATACGCAGTATTTT
CDR3 protein: CASSLTSGGGRSTDTQYF
V gene: TRBV3-1
clone size: many
J gene: TRBJ2-3
D gene: TRBD2

CDR3 DNA: TGTGCCAGTCAGAAAGGTCCGAATAACTATGGCTACACCTTC
CDR3 protein: CASQKGPNNYGYTF
V gene: TRBV2
clone size: -
J gene: TRBJ1-2
D gene: -

CDR3 DNA: TGTGCCAGCTCACCAGGGGCGGGGGGGAGCTACGAGCAGTACTTC
CDR3 protein: CASSPGAGGSYEQYF
V gene: TRBV18
clone size: many
J gene: TRBJ2-7
D gene: TRBD2

CDR3 DNA: TGTGCCACAGGACAGGGAGGCGATGAGCAGTTCTTC
CDR3 protein: CATGQGGDEQFF
V gene: TRBV10-3
clone size: -
J gene: TRBJ2-1
D gene: TRBD1

CDR3 DNA: TGTGCCAGCAGTGAAGGGAGGGGAGGATGGGCTTTCTTT
CDR3 protein: CASSEGRGGWAFF
V gene: TRBV6-1
clone size: many
J gene: TRBJ1-1
D gene: -

CDR3 DNA: TGTGCCAGCAGCTTATCACCGTCTACTAATCAGCCCCAGCATTTT
CDR3 protein: CASSLSPSTNQPQHF
V gene: TRBV7-6
clone size: -
J gene: TRBJ1-5
D gene: -

CDR3 DNA: TGTGCCTGTGGTTCGTCGGGACAGGGGAAGCAGTTCTTC
CDR3 protein: CACGSSGQGKQFF
V gene: TRBV12-5
clone size: -
J gene: TRBJ2-1
D gene: TRBD1

CDR3 DNA: TGCGCCAGCAGCTTGGCAGGGAGGAAAGATACGCAGTATTTT
CDR3 protein: CASSLAGRKDTQYF
V gene: TRBV5-3
clone size: many
J gene: TRBJ2-3
D gene: -

CDR3 DNA: TGTGCCAGCAGCTTAGGTCGTTCGAACAGACCCTCCTACAATGAGCAGTTCTTC
CDR3 protein: CASSLGRSNRPSYNEQFF
V gene: TRBV7-2
clone size: few
J gene: TRBJ2-1
D gene: -

CDR3 DNA: TGTGCCAGCAGCCCTCCCCTCCACTTT
CDR3 protein: CASSPPLHF
V gene: TRBV21-1
clone size: many
J gene: TRBJ1-6
D gene: -

CDR3 DNA: TGTGCCAGCAGTTTAGAGCGGGGGGTCCAAGAGACCCAGTACTTC
CDR3 protein: CASSLERGVQETQYF
V gene: TRBV12-3/TRBV12-4
clone size: many
J gene: TRBJ2-5
D gene: TRBD2

CDR3 DNA: TGTGCCAGCAGTTACTCGAGTGAGCGGGGAGACCCTCAAGAGACCCAGTACTTC
CDR3 protein: CASSYSSERGDPQETQYF
V gene: TRBV6-6
clone size: many
J gene: TRBJ2-5
D gene: TRBD2

CDR3 DNA: TGCGCCAGCAGCTTGGCTCCGGGACAGGGATACGAGCAGTACTTC
CDR3 protein: CASSLAPGQGYEQYF
V gene: TRBV5-1
clone size: many
J gene: TRBJ2-7
D gene: TRBD1

CDR3 DNA: TGTGCCAGCAGCCGAGGTGGGAGCCTCGAGACCCAGTACTTC
CDR3 protein: CASSRGGSLETQYF
V gene: TRBV3-1
clone size: -
J gene: TRBJ2-5
D gene: -

CDR3 DNA: TGTGCCCCCCCAAGGCCCGTTGAGCAGTTCTTC
CDR3 protein: CAPPRPVEQFF
V gene: TRBV2
clone size: many
J gene: TRBJ2-1
D gene: -

CDR3 DNA: TGTGCCAGCAGCCTCCGGGAGGGACTAGCGGGGGGAGGGTTCTTC
CDR3 protein: CASSLREGLAGGGFF
V gene: TRBV7-2
clone size: many
J gene: TRBJ2-1
D gene: TRBD2

CDR3 DNA: TGTGCCAGTAGCGGACAGGCCCAAGAGACCCAGTACTTC
CDR3 protein: CASSGQAQETQYF
V gene: TRBV19
clone size: many
J gene: TRBJ2-5
D gene: TRBD1

CDR3 DNA: TGTGCCACCAGCAGAAATTTGGGGACAGCAACTAATGCAAAACTGTTTTTT
CDR3 protein: CATSRNLGTATNAKLFF
V gene: TRBV15
clone size: once
J gene: TRBJ1-4
D gene: TRBD1

CDR3 DNA: TGTGCCAGTAGTAACTCGGACAGGGGTAATTCACCCCTCCACTTT
CDR3 protein: CASSNSDRGNSPLHF
V gene: TRBV19
clone size: many
J gene: TRBJ1-6
D gene: TRBD1